One sample yielded the 5 T cell receptor beta chains listed below, sequenced in a study of blood T cells in healthy people across ages. The authors ran a second PCR of about 6 to 11 cycles using a sample-barcoded 5' primer and a J-beta primer mix. From the 5' RACE reads, TCRdb called clonotypes with MiXCR, one entry per CDR3 protein. The sample yields 1.5 million to 2 million distinct CDR3 sequences, roughly 32% seen once. The sample consisted of blood. The receptors come from a woman in her 30s in good health.

The chain carries TRBV10-3 and TRBJ2-5; D is ambiguous. Deletions cut 2 bases from V and 11 bases from J, with 12 bases between. The V gene's germline CDR1 is ENHRY and CDR2 SYGVKD. The CDR3 is made up of 12 amino acids. The CDR3, as DNA: TGTGCCATCAGTGAGGGAACGGCCCATCAGTACTTC. It yields the protein CAISEGTAHQYF.

The CDR3 sequence: CASSQGVGIAYEQYF. Here the CDR3 DNA reads TGCGCCAGCAGCCAAGGTGTAGGGATCGCCTACGAGCAGTACTTC. This chain links TRBV4-1 with TRBJ2-7; no clear D. The germline V gene encodes CDR1 MGHRA and CDR2 YSYEKL. The CDR3 is made up of 15 amino acids. V was cut by 1 base and J by 2 bases, with 12 bases left in between.

The chain has TRBV2 and TRBJ1-6, with D unclear. This CDR3 region has 14 residues. Germline CDR1 reads SNHLY; CDR2 reads FYNNEI. Trimming cost V 4 bases and J 1 base, with 5 bases left between them. CDR3 in amino acids: CASSAGSYNSPLHF. In DNA, the CDR3 is TGTGCCAGCAGTGCTGGGTCCTATAATTCACCCCTCCACTTT.

Many counts were recorded for this clonotype. The chain is built from TRBV7-2 and TRBJ2-3; tentative D call: TRBD2 (5 bases). CDR3 length: 15 amino acids. The germline V gene encodes CDR1 SGHTA and CDR2 FQGNSA. Trimming took 1 base from V and 1 from J, leaving 9 bases between them. The CDR3 region has the DNA TGTGCCAGCAGCTTAGGTAGGCGGGGCACAGATACGCAGTATTTT. As protein: CASSLGRRGTDTQYF.

As DNA, the CDR3 is TGTGCCACCAGAGGGACAGGCTACGAGCAGTACTTC. It yields the protein CATRGTGYEQYF. This chain connects TRBV15 to TRBJ2-7, with 8 bases aligning to TRBD1. This CDR3 is 12 amino acids long. The germline V gene has CDR1 LNHNV and CDR2 YYDKDF (reference sequence). Losses at the gene ends were 6 bases for V and 3 bases for J; bases not matched to a gene: 1. The whole variable domain, filled in from reference TRBV15 and TRBJ2-7, reads DAMVIQNPRYQVTQFGKPVTLSCSQTLNHNVMYWYQQKSSQAPKLLFHYYDKDFNNEADTPDNFQSRRPNTSFCFLDIRSPGLGDTAMYLCATRGTGYEQYFGPGTRLTVT.